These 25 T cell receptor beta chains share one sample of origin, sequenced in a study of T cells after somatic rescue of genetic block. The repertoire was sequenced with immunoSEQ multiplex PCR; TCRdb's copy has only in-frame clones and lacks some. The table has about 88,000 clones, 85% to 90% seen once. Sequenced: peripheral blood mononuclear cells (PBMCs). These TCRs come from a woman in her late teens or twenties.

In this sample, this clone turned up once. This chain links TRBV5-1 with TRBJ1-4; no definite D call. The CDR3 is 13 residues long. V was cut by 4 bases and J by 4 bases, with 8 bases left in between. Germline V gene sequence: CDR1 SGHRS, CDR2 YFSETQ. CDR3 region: CASSVGSNEKLFF. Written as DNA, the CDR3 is TGCGCCAGCAGCGTAGGAAGTAATGAAAAACTGTTTTTT.

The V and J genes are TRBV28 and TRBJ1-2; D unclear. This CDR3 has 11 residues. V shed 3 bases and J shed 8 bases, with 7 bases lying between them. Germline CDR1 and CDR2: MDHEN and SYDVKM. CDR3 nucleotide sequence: TGTGCCAGCAGTTTCAGGCTCGGCTACACCTTC. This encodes CASSFRLGYTF.

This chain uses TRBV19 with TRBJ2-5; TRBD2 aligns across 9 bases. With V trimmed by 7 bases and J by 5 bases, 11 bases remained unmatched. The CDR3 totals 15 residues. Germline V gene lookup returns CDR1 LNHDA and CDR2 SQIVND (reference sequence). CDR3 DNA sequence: TGTGCCAGTACCCAGGCCGGCGGGAGGGCCGAGACCCAGTACTTC. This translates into CASTQAGGRAETQYF. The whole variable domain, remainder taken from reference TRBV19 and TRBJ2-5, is DGGITQSPKYLFRKEGQNVTLSCEQNLNHDAMYWYRQDPGQGLRLIYYSQIVNDFQKGDIAEGYSVSREKKESFPLTVTSAQKNPTAFYLCASTQAGGRAETQYFGPGTRLLVL.

As DNA, the CDR3 is TGTGCCAGCAGCCAGAGATCCGGGGAGCTGTTTTTT. Residues: CASSQRSGELFF. This chain links TRBV7-3 with TRBJ2-2, with D unclear. Trimming left V 5 bases short and J 6 bases short, with 7 bases between. This CDR3 is built from 12 residues. In germline, CDR1 is SGHTA, CDR2 FQGTGA.

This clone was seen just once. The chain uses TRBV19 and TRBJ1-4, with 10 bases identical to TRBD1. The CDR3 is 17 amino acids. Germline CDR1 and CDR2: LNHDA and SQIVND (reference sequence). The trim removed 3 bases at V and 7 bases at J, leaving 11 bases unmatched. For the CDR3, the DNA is TGTGCCAGTAGTATTAGGAGACAGGGGGCGTTTGGTGAAAAACTGTTTTTT. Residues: CASSIRRQGAFGEKLFF.

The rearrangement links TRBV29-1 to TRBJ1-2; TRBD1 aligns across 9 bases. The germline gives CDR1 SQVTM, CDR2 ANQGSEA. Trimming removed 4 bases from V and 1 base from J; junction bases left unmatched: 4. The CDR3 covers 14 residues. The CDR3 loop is CSVAGQGYNYGYTF. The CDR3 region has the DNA TGCAGCGTTGCGGGACAGGGTTATAACTATGGCTACACCTTC.

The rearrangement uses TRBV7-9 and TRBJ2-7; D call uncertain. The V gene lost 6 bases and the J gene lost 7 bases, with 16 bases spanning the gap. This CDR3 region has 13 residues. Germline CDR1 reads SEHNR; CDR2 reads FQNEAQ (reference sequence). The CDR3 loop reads CASRPRELGEQYF. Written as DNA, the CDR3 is TGTGCCAGCAGACCACGAGAATTGGGTGAGCAGTACTTC.

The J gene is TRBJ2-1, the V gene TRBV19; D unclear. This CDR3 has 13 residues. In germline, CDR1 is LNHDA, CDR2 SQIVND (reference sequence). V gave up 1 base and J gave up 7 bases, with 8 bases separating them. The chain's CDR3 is CASSIGNQNEQFF. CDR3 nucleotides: TGTGCCAGTAGTATAGGAAACCAGAATGAGCAGTTCTTC.

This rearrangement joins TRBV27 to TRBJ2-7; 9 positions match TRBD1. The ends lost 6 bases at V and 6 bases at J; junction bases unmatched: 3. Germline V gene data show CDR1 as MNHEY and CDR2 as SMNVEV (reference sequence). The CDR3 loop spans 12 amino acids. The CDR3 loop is CASSPTGGEQYF. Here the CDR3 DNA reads TGTGCCAGCAGCCCGACAGGGGGCGAGCAGTACTTC.

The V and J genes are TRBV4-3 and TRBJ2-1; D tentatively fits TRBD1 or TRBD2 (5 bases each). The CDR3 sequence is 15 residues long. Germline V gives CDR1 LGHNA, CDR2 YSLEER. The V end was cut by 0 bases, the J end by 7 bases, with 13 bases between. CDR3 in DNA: TGCGCCAGCAGCCAAGATGGGGGAACGGCGAATGAGCAGTTCTTC. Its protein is CASSQDGGTANEQFF.

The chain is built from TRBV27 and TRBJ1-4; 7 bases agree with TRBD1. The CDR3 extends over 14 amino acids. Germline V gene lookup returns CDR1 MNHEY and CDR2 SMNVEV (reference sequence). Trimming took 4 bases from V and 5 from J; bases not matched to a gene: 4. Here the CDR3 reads CASSSTGSNEKLFF. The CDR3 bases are TGTGCCAGCAGTTCGACAGGGAGCAATGAAAAACTGTTTTTT.

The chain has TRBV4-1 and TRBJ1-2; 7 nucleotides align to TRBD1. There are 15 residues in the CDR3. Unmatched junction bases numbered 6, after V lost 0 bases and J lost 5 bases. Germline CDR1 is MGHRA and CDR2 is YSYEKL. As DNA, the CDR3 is TGCGCCAGCAGCCAAGATCAGGGGACAGTTTATGGCTACACCTTC. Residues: CASSQDQGTVYGYTF.

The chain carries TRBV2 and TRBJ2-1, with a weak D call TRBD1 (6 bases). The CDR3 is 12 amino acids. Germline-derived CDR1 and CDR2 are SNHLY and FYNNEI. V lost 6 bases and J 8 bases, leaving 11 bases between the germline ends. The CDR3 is CASRQGWDEQFF. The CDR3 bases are TGTGCCAGCAGACAGGGCTGGGATGAGCAGTTCTTC. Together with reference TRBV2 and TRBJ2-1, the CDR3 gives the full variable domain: EPEVTQTPSHQVTQMGQEVILRCVPISNHLYFYWYRQILGQKVEFLVSFYNNEISEKSEIFDDQFSVERPDGSNFTLKIRSTKLEDSAMYFCASRQGWDEQFFGPGTRLTVL.

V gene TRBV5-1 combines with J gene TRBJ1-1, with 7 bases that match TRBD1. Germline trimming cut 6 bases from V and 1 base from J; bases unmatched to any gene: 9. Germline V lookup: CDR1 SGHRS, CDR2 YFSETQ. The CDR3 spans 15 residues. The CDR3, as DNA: TGCGCCAGCAAAGGGTCCGGGACAGAGAACACTGAAGCTTTCTTT. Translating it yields CASKGSGTENTEAFF.

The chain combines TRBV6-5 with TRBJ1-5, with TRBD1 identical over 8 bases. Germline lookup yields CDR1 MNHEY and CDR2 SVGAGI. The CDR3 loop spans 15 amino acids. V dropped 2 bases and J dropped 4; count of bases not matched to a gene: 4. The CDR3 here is CASSYDRGGNQPQHF. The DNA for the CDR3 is TGTGCCAGCAGTTACGACAGGGGAGGAAATCAGCCCCAGCATTTT.

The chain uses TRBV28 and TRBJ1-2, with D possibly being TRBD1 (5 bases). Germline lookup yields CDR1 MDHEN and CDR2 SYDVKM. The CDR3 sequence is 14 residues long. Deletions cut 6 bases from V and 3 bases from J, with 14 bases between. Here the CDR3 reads CASSPPGTDYGYTF. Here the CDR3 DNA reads TGTGCCAGCAGCCCGCCGGGGACGGACTATGGCTACACCTTC.

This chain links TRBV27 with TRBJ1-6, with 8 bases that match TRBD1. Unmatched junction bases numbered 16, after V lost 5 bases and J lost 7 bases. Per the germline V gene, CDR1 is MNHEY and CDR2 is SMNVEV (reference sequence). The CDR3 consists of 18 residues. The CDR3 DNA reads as TGTGCCAGCAGTAACCGACAGGGGACGGAAATTTTGAATTCACCCCTCCACTTT. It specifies CASSNRQGTEILNSPLHF.

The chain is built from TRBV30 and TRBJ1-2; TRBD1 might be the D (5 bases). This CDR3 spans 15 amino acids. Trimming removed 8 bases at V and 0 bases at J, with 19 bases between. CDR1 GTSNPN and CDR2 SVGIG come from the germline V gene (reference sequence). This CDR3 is CAAWTSLIANYGYTF. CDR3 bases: TGTGCCGCGTGGACAAGCCTAATCGCTAACTATGGCTACACCTTC.

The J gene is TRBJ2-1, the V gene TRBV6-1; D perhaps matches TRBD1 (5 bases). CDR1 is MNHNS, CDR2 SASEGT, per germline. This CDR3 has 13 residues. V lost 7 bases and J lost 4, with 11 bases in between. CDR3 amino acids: CASMATAYNEQFF. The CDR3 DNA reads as TGTGCCAGCATGGCGACAGCTTACAATGAGCAGTTCTTC.

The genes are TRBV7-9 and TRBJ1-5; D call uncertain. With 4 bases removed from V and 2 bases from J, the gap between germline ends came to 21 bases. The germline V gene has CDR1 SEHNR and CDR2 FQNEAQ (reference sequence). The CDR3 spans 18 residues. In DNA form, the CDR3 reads TGTGCCAGCAGCTCACAGAAGATTGATTGGGGAGGCAATCAGCCCCAGCATTTT. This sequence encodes CASSSQKIDWGGNQPQHF.

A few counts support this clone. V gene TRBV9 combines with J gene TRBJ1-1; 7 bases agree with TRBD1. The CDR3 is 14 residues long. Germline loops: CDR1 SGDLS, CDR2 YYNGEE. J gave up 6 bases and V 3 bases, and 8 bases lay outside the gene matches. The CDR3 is CASSALQGMAEAFF. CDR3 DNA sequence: TGTGCCAGCAGCGCGTTACAGGGGATGGCTGAAGCTTTCTTT.

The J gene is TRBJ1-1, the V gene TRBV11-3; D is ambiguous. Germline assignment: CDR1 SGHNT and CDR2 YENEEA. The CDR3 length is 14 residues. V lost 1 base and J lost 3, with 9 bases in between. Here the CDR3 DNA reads TGTGCCAGCAGCTTAGGTGAGGCGCACACTGAAGCTTTCTTT. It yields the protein CASSLGEAHTEAFF. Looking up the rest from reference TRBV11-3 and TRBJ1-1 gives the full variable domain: EAGVVQSPRYKIIEKKQPVAFWCNPISGHNTLYWYLQNLGQGPELLIRYENEEAVDDSQLPKDRFSAERLKGVDSTLKIQPAELGDSAVYLCASSLGEAHTEAFFGQGTRLTVV.

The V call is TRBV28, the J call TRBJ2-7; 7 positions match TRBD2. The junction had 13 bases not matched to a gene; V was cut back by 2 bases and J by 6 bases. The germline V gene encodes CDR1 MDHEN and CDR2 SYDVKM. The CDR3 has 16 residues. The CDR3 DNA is TGTGCCAGCAGTTTACTAATGAGGCGGGAGAGCGGCGAGCAGTACTTC. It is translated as CASSLLMRRESGEQYF.

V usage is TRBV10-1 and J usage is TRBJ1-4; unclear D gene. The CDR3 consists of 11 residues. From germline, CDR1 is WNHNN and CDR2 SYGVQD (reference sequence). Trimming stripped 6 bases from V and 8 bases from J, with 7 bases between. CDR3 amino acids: CASSEGEKLFF. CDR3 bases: TGCGCCAGCAGCGAGGGCGAAAAACTGTTTTTT.

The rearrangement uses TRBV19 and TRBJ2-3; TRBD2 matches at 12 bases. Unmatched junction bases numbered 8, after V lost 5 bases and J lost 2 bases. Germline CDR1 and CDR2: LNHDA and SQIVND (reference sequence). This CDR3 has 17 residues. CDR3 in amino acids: CASSLLAGGANTDTQYF. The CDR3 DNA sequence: TGTGCCAGTAGTCTGCTAGCGGGAGGGGCGAACACAGATACGCAGTATTTT.